The 20 T cell receptor beta chains reported below all come from one sample, sequenced in a study of T-cell reconstitution after alpha-beta-depleted transplantation in children. Unique molecular identifiers were incorporated into the prepared TCRbeta library. MiXCR was run by TCRdb on the PCR reads, yielding one entry per CDR3 protein. The sample lists about 200,000 distinct CDR3 sequences, roughly 7% seen once, with just over 5.5% in the top ten. The sequenced sample was PBMCs, obtained before TCRalphabeta/CD19-depleted stem cell transplant. These receptors were obtained from a boy younger than 10 with acute lymphoblastic leukemia, due to receive a stem cell transplant.

This clonotype was seen at least ten times. V is TRBV7-8 and J is TRBJ2-7; no reliable D call. This CDR3 has 18 residues. Germline CDR1 reads SGHVS; CDR2 reads FQNEAQ. The V and J ends lost 5 bases and 3 bases respectively, with 26 bases between them. CDR3 loop: CASSLPGRHGVYYYEQYF. The CDR3 nucleotides read TGTGCCAGCAGCCTACCAGGTCGGCATGGGGTTTACTACTACGAGCAGTACTTC.

This clonotype showed up just a few times. V gene TRBV12-3 or TRBV12-4 combines with J gene TRBJ1-1; no firm D call. Trimming took off 3 bases at V and 4 bases at J, with 6 bases between the two ends. The CDR3 extends over 12 amino acids. The CDR3 nucleotides read TGTGCCAGCAGTTTCAGTAGCACTGAAGCTTTCTTT. It codes for CASSFSSTEAFF.

The CDR3 sequence: CASSQGQLGTDTQYF. The CDR3 coding sequence is TGTGCCAGCAGCCAAGGACAGCTGGGCACAGATACGCAGTATTTT. The chain has TRBV3-1 and TRBJ2-3, with D possibly matching TRBD1 (5 bases). The V and J ends lost 1 base and 1 base respectively, with 9 bases between them. CDR1 LGHDT and CDR2 YNNKEL come from the germline V gene (reference sequence). This CDR3 region has 15 residues.

This clonotype was counted ten times or more. V usage is TRBV28 and J usage is TRBJ2-7; 7 positions match TRBD2. Germline loops: CDR1 MDHEN, CDR2 SYDVKM. The CDR3 consists of 13 residues. V lost 4 bases and J lost 3; bases outside the gene matches: 3. This CDR3 is CASSWEGNYEQYF. The CDR3 nucleotides are TGTGCCAGCAGTTGGGAGGGGAACTACGAGCAGTACTTC. The full variable domain, rest sourced from reference TRBV28 and TRBJ2-7, is DVKVTQSSRYLVKRTGEKVFLECVQDMDHENMFWYRQDPGLGLRLIYFSYDVKMKEKGDIPEGYSVSREKKERFSLILESASTNQTSMYLCASSWEGNYEQYFGPGTRLTVT.

The J gene is TRBJ2-5, the V gene TRBV5-1, with 9 nucleotides matching TRBD1. V trimming: 4 bases; J trimming: 5 bases; junction bases outside the gene matches: 9. Germline CDR1 reads SGHRS; CDR2 reads YFSETQ. CDR3 size: 15 residues. The CDR3 DNA sequence: TGCGCCAGCAGCAGCGAGGACAGGGGAGGGGAGACCCAGTACTTC. Translating it yields CASSSEDRGGETQYF.

The chain has TRBV5-1 and TRBJ2-3; D call uncertain. The V gene lost 1 base and the J gene lost 0 bases, with 3 bases spanning the gap. The CDR3 has 13 residues. CDR1 and CDR2 from the germline V gene are SGHRS and YFSETQ. The CDR3 protein is CASSLWSTDTQYF. In DNA, the CDR3 is TGCGCCAGCAGCTTGTGGAGCACAGATACGCAGTATTTT.

The chain joins TRBV5-1 to TRBJ1-6; D remains unclear. CDR1 is SGHRS, CDR2 YFSETQ, per germline. CDR3 length equals 13 residues. V shed 2 bases and J shed 9 bases, with 9 bases lying between them. The CDR3 is CASSFVVFSPLHF. The DNA of the CDR3 is TGCGCCAGCAGCTTCGTCGTATTTTCACCCCTCCACTTT.

The table lists this clonotype with many counts. V and J are TRBV11-1 and TRBJ2-7, with 7 positions matching TRBD1. Germline assignment: CDR1 SGHAT and CDR2 FQDESV (reference sequence). This CDR3 contains 13 residues. Germline trimming cut 5 bases from V and 3 bases from J; bases unmatched to any gene: 4. The CDR3 sequence: CASSRDSNYEQYF. CDR3 nucleotides: TGTGCCAGCAGCCGGGACAGTAACTACGAGCAGTACTTC.

The chain uses TRBV3-1 and TRBJ2-5; 8 bases match TRBD2. Germline loops: CDR1 LGHDT, CDR2 YNNKEL (reference sequence). The CDR3 extends over 18 amino acids. Unmatched junction bases numbered 17, after V lost 4 bases and J lost 4 bases. The CDR3 nucleotides are TGTGCCAGCAGCCCATCTGGGGGGCGGGGGGTTGGCGGAGAGACCCAGTACTTC. Translation gives CASSPSGGRGVGGETQYF.

This clonotype came up many times. The rearrangement joins TRBV2 to TRBJ2-1, with 11 bases lining up with TRBD1. The CDR3 has 19 residues. Germline V gene lookup returns CDR1 SNHLY and CDR2 FYNNEI. V dropped 6 bases and J dropped 3; count of bases not matched to a gene: 16. CDR3 residues: CASSYRLGQGVSYYNEQFF. DNA for the CDR3: TGTGCCAGCAGCTACCGCTTGGGACAGGGGGTATCCTACTACAATGAGCAGTTCTTC.

At least ten counts were recorded for this clonotype. V gene TRBV27 combines with J gene TRBJ2-7; 7 bases align to TRBD1. The germline V gene encodes CDR1 MNHEY and CDR2 SMNVEV (reference sequence). After removal of 10 bases from V and 0 bases from J, the junction contained 9 bases not matched to a gene. This CDR3 has 14 residues. The CDR3 protein is CATGQVPYSYEQYF. The CDR3, as DNA: TGTGCCACCGGACAGGTCCCCTACTCCTACGAGCAGTACTTC.

This clonotype was counted many times. This sequence joins TRBV12-3 or TRBV12-4 and TRBJ2-5; D is unclear. The CDR3 loop spans 13 amino acids. The V and J ends lost 2 bases and 2 bases respectively, with 6 bases between them. The DNA for the CDR3 is TGTGCCAGCAGTTTACAGAAACAAGAGACCCAGTACTTC. It codes for CASSLQKQETQYF.

This clonotype was recorded a few times. This chain links TRBV11-2 with TRBJ1-2; D perhaps matches TRBD1 (6 bases). The V and J ends lost 5 bases and 4 bases respectively, with 14 bases between them. The CDR3 covers 14 residues. CDR1 is SGHAT and CDR2 is FQNNGV in the germline V gene. CDR3 nucleotide sequence: TGTGCCAGCAGCCCGGGCGGGGGGCTCTATGGCTACACCTTC. Protein: CASSPGGGLYGYTF.

This chain connects TRBV10-2 to TRBJ2-5; TRBD2 agrees at 9 bases. The CDR3 consists of 14 residues. Germline trimming cut 9 bases from V and 4 bases from J; bases unmatched to any gene: 9. Germline assignment: CDR1 WSHSY and CDR2 SAAADI. Written as DNA, the CDR3 is TGCGCCAGTGGGAAAGCGGGAGGAGGAGAGACCCAGTACTTC. Encoded protein: CASGKAGGGETQYF.

The gene calls are TRBV14 and TRBJ2-3; a weak D match, TRBD1 (5 bases). The germline V and J ends were trimmed by 1 base and 4 bases, with 12 bases remaining between them. CDR1 and CDR2 (germline): SGHDN, FVKESK. The CDR3 is 15 amino acids. CDR3 DNA: TGTGCCAGCAGCCAAGTACGGACAAGGCCAGATACGCAGTATTTT. Its protein is CASSQVRTRPDTQYF.

At least ten counts were recorded for this clonotype. This rearrangement joins TRBV27 to TRBJ2-1; 7 nucleotides line up with TRBD1. The CDR3 is made up of 16 amino acids. Trimming removed 5 bases from V and 5 bases from J; junction bases left unmatched: 12. Germline V gene data show CDR1 as MNHEY and CDR2 as SMNVEV (reference sequence). In DNA form, the CDR3 reads TGTGCCAGCAGTACCCCTCGGCAGGGGGACAACAATGAGCAGTTCTTC. As protein: CASSTPRQGDNNEQFF.

This clonotype was picked up many times. This rearrangement joins TRBV20-1 to TRBJ1-6; 10 bases agree with TRBD1. V trimming: 6 bases; J trimming: 9 bases; junction bases outside the gene matches: 2. The CDR3 has 12 amino acids. Germline assignment: CDR1 DFQATT and CDR2 SNEGSKA (reference sequence). The CDR3 DNA sequence: TGCAGTGCCAGACAGGGGGCTTCACCCCTCCACTTT. This gives the protein CSARQGASPLHF.

This clonotype was picked up a small number of times. The V and J genes are TRBV6-1 and TRBJ1-2; D may be TRBD1 (5 bases). Per germline, CDR1 MNHNS and CDR2 SASEGT. V was clipped by 3 bases and J by 6 bases, with 14 bases between them. This CDR3 comprises 14 residues. CDR3 loop: CASSERGPSDGYTF. CDR3 nucleotide sequence: TGTGCCAGCAGTGAGAGGGGACCGAGCGATGGCTACACCTTC.

This clonotype was seen repeatedly, ten times or more. This sequence joins TRBV28 and TRBJ1-4; D is perhaps TRBD1 (6 bases). V dropped 3 bases and J dropped 6 bases, with 11 bases sitting between them. CDR3 size: 14 residues. The germline V gene has CDR1 MDHEN and CDR2 SYDVKM. Written as DNA, the CDR3 is TGTGCCAGCAGTTTTGGTCAGGGGTATGAAAAACTGTTTTTT. Translating gives CASSFGQGYEKLFF.

This chain uses TRBV11-2 with TRBJ1-1, with 7 bases identical to TRBD1. This CDR3 is built from 12 residues. V lost 5 bases and J lost 4; bases outside the gene matches: 1. Germline V gene data show CDR1 as SGHAT and CDR2 as FQNNGV. CDR3: CASSHRGTEAFF. The DNA for the CDR3 is TGTGCCAGCAGCCACAGGGGCACTGAAGCTTTCTTT. The full variable domain, completed using reference TRBV11-2 and TRBJ1-1, is EAGVAQSPRYKIIEKRQSVAFWCNPISGHATLYWYQQILGQGPKLLIQFQNNGVVDDSQLPKDRFSAERLKGVDSTLKIQPAKLEDSAVYLCASSHRGTEAFFGQGTRLTVV.